The source of this TCR beta chain is a study of shared clonotypes between healthy human individuals. TCRdb's copy holds only in-frame clones and misses some; the assay was immunoSEQ multiplex PCR. Among roughly 2.2 million clones, just over 90% were seen once, and the ten largest hold roughly 0.36%. This clone was observed a single time. Sequenced sample: naive CD4+ T cells from PBMCs. Specified subset: CD45RA+ positively selected. The sequence was collected from a young man in good health. Some clones in this sample may be carry-over from other donors' samples.

CDR3: CASSLAARQGNSPLHF. The CDR3 DNA reads as TGCGCCAGCAGCTTGGCCGCTCGGCAGGGGAATTCACCCCTCCACTTT. The V call is TRBV5-1, the J call TRBJ1-6; tentative D call: TRBD1 (6 bases). The germline V gene encodes CDR1 SGHRS and CDR2 YFSETQ. With 0 bases removed from V and 7 bases from J, the gap between germline ends came to 14 bases. The CDR3 spans 16 residues.